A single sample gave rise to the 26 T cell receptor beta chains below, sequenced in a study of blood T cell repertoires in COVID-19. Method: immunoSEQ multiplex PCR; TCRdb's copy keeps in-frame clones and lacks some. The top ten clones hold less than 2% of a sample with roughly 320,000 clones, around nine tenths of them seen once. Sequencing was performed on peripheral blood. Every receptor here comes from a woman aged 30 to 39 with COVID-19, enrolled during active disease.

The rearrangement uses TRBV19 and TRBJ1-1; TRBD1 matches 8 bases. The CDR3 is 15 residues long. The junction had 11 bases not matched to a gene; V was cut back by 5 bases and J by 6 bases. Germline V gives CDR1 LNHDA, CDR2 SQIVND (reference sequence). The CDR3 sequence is CASSPYRGDLSEAFF. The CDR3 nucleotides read TGTGCCAGTAGTCCTTACAGGGGGGATTTATCTGAAGCTTTCTTT.

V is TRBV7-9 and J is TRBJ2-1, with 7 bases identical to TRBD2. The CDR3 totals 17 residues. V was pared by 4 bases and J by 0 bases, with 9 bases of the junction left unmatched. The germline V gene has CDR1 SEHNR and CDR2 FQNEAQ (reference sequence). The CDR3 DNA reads TGTGCCAGCAGCTCCCTCGCGGGGGATCCCTCCTACAATGAGCAGTTCTTC. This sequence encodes CASSSLAGDPSYNEQFF.

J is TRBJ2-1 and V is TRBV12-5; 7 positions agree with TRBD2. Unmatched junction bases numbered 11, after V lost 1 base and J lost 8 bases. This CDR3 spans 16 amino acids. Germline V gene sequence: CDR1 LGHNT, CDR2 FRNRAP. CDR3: CASGLERSGRGYEQFF. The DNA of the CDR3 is TGTGCTAGTGGTTTGGAGCGTAGTGGGCGGGGGTATGAGCAGTTCTTC.

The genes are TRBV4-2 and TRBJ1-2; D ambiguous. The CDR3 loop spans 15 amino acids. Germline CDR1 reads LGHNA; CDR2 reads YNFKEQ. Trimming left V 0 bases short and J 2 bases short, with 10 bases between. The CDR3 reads CASSQEPSGNYGYTF. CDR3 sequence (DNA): TGTGCCAGCAGCCAAGAACCCTCGGGGAACTATGGCTACACCTTC.

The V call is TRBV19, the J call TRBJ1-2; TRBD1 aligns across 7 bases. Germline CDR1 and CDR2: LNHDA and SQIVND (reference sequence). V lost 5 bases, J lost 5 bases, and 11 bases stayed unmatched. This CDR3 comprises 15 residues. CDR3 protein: CASSPPWTGDYGYTF. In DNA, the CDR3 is TGTGCCAGTAGTCCACCCTGGACAGGAGATTATGGCTACACCTTC.

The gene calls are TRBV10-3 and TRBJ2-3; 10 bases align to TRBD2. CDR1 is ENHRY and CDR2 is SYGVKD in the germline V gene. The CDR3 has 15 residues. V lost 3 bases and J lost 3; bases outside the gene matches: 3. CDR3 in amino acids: CAISEQLAGTDTQYF. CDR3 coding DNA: TGTGCCATCAGTGAACAACTAGCGGGGACAGATACGCAGTATTTT.

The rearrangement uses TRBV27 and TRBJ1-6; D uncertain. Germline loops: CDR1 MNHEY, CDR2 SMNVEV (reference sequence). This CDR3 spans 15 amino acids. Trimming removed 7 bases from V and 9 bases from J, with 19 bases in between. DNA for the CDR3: TGTGCCAGCAAGAAACAGATGAAGATTGCTTCACCCCTCCACTTT. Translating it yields CASKKQMKIASPLHF.

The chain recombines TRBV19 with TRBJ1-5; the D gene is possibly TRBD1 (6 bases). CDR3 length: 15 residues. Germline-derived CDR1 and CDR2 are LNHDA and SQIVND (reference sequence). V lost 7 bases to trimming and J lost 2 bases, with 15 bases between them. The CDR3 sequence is CASTEGEWGNQPQHF. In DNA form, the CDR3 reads TGTGCCAGTACTGAGGGGGAGTGGGGCAATCAGCCCCAGCATTTT.

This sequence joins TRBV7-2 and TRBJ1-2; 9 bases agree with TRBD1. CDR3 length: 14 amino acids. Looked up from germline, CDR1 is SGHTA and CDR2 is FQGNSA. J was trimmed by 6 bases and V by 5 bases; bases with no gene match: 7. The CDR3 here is CASSPPGTGHGYTF. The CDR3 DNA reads TGTGCCAGCAGCCCGCCCGGGACAGGGCATGGCTACACCTTC.

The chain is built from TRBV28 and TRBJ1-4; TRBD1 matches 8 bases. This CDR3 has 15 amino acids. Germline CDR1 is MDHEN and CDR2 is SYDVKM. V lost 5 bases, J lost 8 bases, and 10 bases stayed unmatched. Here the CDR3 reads CASSASGTGLEKLFF. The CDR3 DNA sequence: TGTGCCAGCAGTGCATCCGGGACAGGCTTAGAAAAACTGTTTTTT. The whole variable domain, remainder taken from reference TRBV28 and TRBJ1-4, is DVKVTQSSRYLVKRTGEKVFLECVQDMDHENMFWYRQDPGLGLRLIYFSYDVKMKEKGDIPEGYSVSREKKERFSLILESASTNQTSMYLCASSASGTGLEKLFFGSGTQLSVL.

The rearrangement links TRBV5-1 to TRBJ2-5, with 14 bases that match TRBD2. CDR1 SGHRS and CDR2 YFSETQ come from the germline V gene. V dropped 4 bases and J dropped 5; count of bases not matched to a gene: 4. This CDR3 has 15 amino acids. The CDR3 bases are TGCGCCAGCAGCCCCCGGACTAGCGGGGGGGAGACCCAGTACTTC. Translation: CASSPRTSGGETQYF. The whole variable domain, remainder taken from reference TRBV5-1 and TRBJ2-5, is KAGVTQTPRYLIKTRGQQVTLSCSPISGHRSVSWYQQTPGQGLQFLFEYFSETQRNKGNFPGRFSGRQFSNSRSEMNVSTLELGDSALYLCASSPRTSGGETQYFGPGTRLLVL.

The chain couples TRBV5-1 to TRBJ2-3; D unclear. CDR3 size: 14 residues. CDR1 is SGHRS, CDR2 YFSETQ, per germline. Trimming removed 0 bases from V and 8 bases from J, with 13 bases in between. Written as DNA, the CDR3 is TGCGCCAGCAGCTTGGCAGCGAGCTCTGGTACGCAGTATTTT. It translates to CASSLAASSGTQYF.

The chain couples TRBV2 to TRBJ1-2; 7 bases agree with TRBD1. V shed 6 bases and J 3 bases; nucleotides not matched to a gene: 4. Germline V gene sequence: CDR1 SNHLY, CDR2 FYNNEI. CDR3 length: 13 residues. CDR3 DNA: TGTGCCAGCAGCGAGGGACAGTACTATGGCTACACCTTC. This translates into CASSEGQYYGYTF.

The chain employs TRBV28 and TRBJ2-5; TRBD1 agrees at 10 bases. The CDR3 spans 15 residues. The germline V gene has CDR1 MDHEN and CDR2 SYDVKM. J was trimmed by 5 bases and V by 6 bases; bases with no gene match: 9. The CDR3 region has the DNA TGTGCCAGCAGCCGCAGACAGGGGGCGATGGAGACCCAGTACTTC. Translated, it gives CASSRRQGAMETQYF.

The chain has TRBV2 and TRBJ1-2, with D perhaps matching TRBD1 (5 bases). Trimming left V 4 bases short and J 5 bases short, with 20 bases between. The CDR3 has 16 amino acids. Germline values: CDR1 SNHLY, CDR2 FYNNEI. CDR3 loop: CASSGWNRREKYGYTF. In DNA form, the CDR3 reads TGTGCCAGCAGTGGTTGGAACAGGCGGGAAAAATATGGCTACACCTTC.

CDR3 bases: TGTGCCAGCAGCTTCCCCCCCGGGACAGGGAGGGATGAGCAGTTCTTC. Encoded protein: CASSFPPGTGRDEQFF. The rearrangement links TRBV6-6 to TRBJ2-1; 9 bases agree with TRBD1. V lost 6 bases and J lost 8; bases outside the gene matches: 14. CDR1 and CDR2 (germline): MNHNY, SVGAGI (reference sequence). The CDR3 sequence is 16 residues long.

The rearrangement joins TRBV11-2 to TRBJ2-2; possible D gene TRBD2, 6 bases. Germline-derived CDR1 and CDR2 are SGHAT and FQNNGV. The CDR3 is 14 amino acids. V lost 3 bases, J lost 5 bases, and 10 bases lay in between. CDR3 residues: CASSFGGATGELFF. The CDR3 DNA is TGTGCCAGCAGCTTCGGGGGAGCTACCGGGGAGCTGTTTTTT.

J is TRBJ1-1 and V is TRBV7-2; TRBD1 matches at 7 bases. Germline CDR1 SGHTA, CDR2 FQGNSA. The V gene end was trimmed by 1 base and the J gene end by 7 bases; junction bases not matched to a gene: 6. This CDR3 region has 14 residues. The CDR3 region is CASSLEGARGEAFF. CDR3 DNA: TGTGCCAGCAGCTTAGAGGGGGCGCGTGGTGAAGCTTTCTTT.

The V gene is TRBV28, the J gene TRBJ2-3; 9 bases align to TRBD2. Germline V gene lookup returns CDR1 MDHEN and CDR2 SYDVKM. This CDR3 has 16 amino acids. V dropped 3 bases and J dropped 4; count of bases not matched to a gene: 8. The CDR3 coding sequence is TGTGCCAGCAGTTTCTCCGGGACTAGCAGTTCAGATACGCAGTATTTT. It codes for CASSFSGTSSSDTQYF.

The CDR3 here is CATDRGVTGELFF. CDR3 nucleotide sequence: TGTGCCACCGACAGGGGGGTAACCGGGGAGCTGTTTTTT. This rearrangement joins TRBV2 to TRBJ2-2; the match to TRBD1 covers 9 bases. Germline V gene sequence: CDR1 SNHLY, CDR2 FYNNEI. J gave up 5 bases and V 10 bases, and 5 bases lay outside the gene matches. The CDR3 has 13 residues.

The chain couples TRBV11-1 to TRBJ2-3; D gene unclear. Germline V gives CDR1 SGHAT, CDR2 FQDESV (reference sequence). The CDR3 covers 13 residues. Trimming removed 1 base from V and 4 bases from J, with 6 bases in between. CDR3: CASSLVSADTQYF. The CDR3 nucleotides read TGTGCCAGCAGCTTAGTATCCGCAGATACGCAGTATTTT.

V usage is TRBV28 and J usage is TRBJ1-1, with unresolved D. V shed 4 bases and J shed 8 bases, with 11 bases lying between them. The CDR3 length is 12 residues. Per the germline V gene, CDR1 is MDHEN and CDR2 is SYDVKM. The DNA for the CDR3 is TGTGCCAGCAGTTCAGGCCTAACCGAAGCTTTCTTT. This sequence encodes CASSSGLTEAFF. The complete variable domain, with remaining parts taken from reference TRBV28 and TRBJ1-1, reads DVKVTQSSRYLVKRTGEKVFLECVQDMDHENMFWYRQDPGLGLRLIYFSYDVKMKEKGDIPEGYSVSREKKERFSLILESASTNQTSMYLCASSSGLTEAFFGQGTRLTVV.

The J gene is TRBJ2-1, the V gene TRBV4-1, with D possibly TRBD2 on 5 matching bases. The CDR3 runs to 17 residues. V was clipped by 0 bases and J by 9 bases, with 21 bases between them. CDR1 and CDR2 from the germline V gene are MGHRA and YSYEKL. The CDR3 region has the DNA TGCGCCAGCAGCCAAGATACGAAAGGACTCAGGATAGGTGAGCAGTTCTTC. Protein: CASSQDTKGLRIGEQFF.

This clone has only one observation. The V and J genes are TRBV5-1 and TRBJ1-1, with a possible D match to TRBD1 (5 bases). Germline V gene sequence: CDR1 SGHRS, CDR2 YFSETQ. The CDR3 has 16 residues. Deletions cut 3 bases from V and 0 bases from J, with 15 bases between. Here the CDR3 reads CASSYNPGTLNTEAFF. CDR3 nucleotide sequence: TGCGCCAGCAGCTACAACCCAGGGACTCTGAACACTGAAGCTTTCTTT.

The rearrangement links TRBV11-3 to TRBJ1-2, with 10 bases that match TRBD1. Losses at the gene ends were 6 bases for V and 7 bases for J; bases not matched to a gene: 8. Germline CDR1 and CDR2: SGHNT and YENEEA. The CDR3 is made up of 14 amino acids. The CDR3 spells CASSPDRGQSGYTF. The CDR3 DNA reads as TGTGCCAGCAGTCCCGACAGGGGGCAAAGTGGCTACACCTTC.

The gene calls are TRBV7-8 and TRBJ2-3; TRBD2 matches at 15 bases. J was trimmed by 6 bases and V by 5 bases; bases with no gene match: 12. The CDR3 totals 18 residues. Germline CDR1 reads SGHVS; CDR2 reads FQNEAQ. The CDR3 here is CASSSAGTSGGPADTQYF. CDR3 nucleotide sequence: TGTGCCAGCAGCAGCGCCGGGACTAGCGGGGGGCCGGCTGATACGCAGTATTTT.